This TCR beta chain was sequenced in a study of T cells in localized non-small cell lung cancer. Profiling relied on immunoSEQ multiplex PCR, and the TCRdb table lists in-frame clones only, not all of them. This table holds 75,000 to 80,000 clones, approximately 90% found once. This sequence originates from a woman aged 35-70 years with stage I squamous cell lung carcinoma. Sequencing used peripheral blood, obtained before any cancer treatment.

The CDR3 nucleotides read TGTGCCAGCAGCTCAAGCGGAGGGGAGACTGAAGCTTTCTTT. It yields the protein CASSSSGGETEAFF. The chain is built from TRBV9 and TRBJ1-1, with D possibly being TRBD1 (5 bases). The V gene's germline CDR1 is SGDLS and CDR2 YYNGEE. This CDR3 is 14 amino acids long. V was cut by 4 bases and J by 5 bases, with 15 bases left in between.